This T cell receptor beta chain appears in the sequencing data of a study of early T cells in non-severe SARS-CoV-2 infection. General study findings and limits: VDJdb matching, biased toward anti-spike CD8 responses, missed private and CD4 specificities.

Worth noting for this clonotype: What it binds is unknown.

Unique molecular identifiers (one per individual cDNA molecule) were attached. TCRdb used MiXCR to reprocess the 5' RACE reads, holding one entry per CDR3 protein. The sample has around 81,000 distinct CDR3 sequences, more than 13% seen once. CDR3 length equals 14 residues. Germline-derived CDR1 and CDR2 are DFQATT and SNEGSKA (reference sequence). The V end was cut by 5 bases, the J end by 1 base, with 15 bases between. Material for sequencing was whole blood. V usage is TRBV20-1 and J usage is TRBJ2-7; TRBD1 is a possible D gene (6 bases). This TCR derives from an adult who was a healthcare worker with PCR-confirmed SARS-CoV-2 infection or an uninfected control (not recorded which). The CDR3 protein is CSALSRTASYEQYF. The DNA of the CDR3 is TGCAGTGCTCTCTCTCGGACAGCGTCCTACGAGCAGTACTTC.